This is a list of T cell receptor beta chains from one sample in a study of blood T cell repertoires in COVID-19. Here immunoSEQ multiplex PCR was the method, and the copy in TCRdb shows in-frame clones only, minus some. The sample carries about 160,000 clones, 92% recorded once. The source material was peripheral blood. The receptors derive from a man younger than 45 with COVID-19, enrolled during active disease. Each CDR3 is given with its conserved first and last residue. A D gene is named only where the DNA matches it firmly. Rows may omit the clone size; those that give it use once, few, many or a size class.

once	TRBJ2-7	13	-	TRBV7-2	TGTGCCAGCAGCTTGGGCAGGACCTACGAGCAGTACTTC	CASSLGRTYEQYF
-	TRBJ2-3	16	-	TRBV21-1	TGTGCCAGCAGCAAAGGAGGGGGAAGGGACACAGATACGCAGTATTTT	CASSKGGGRDTDTQYF
-	TRBJ1-5	15	TRBD1	TRBV19	TGTGCCAGTAGTATTCAAGGGGGCTGGAATCAGCCCCAGCATTTT	CASSIQGGWNQPQHF
-	TRBJ1-2	14	-	TRBV7-3	TGTGCCAGCAGCCCTGGGGCCCGTCCCTATGGCTACACCTTC	CASSPGARPYGYTF
-	TRBJ1-2	17	TRBD1	TRBV5-1	TGCGCCAGCAGGCCAGACAGGGGGCGCGGGGGAAACTATGGCTACACCTTC	CASRPDRGRGGNYGYTF
-	TRBJ1-5	15	-	TRBV6-2/TRBV6-3	TGTGCCAGCAGCCTTCTCTCACCAGGGTATCAGCCCCAGCATTTT	CASSLLSPGYQPQHF
-	TRBJ1-6	14	-	TRBV6-5	TGTGCCAGCAGTTACCGTATGTATAATTCACCCCTCCACTTT	CASSYRMYNSPLHF
-	TRBJ2-1	14	TRBD2	TRBV27	TGTGCCAGCAGTTTAGGGTCTAGCGGGAATGAGCAGTTCTTC	CASSLGSSGNEQFF
-	TRBJ2-7	16	TRBD2	TRBV5-6	TGTGCCAGCAGCATCCCCGGGACTAGCGGGGTCTACGAGCAGTACTTC	CASSIPGTSGVYEQYF
-	TRBJ1-4	13	TRBD1	TRBV28	TGTGCCAGCAGCAGGCAGGGGGGAGAAAAACTGTTTTTT	CASSRQGGEKLFF
-	TRBJ2-5	14	-	TRBV24-1	TGTGCCACCAGTGATCGGTTACAGGGAGAGACCCAGTACTTC	CATSDRLQGETQYF
-	TRBJ1-2	14	TRBD1	TRBV6-2/TRBV6-3	TGTGCCAGCAGTTGGACAGGGGGGAACTATGGCTACACCTTC	CASSWTGGNYGYTF
-	TRBJ2-5	14	-	TRBV7-7	TGTGCCAGCAGCTTAACCAGGGTCGGGGAGACCCAGTACTTC	CASSLTRVGETQYF
-	TRBJ2-2	15	TRBD2	TRBV7-2	TGTGCCAGCAGCACCGGACTAGCGGGCACCGGGGAGCTGTTTTTT	CASSTGLAGTGELFF
-	TRBJ2-2	15	-	TRBV5-1	TGCGCCAGCAGAAAACTAGCTTCGAACACCGGGGAGCTGTTTTTT	CASRKLASNTGELFF
-	TRBJ1-3	13	-	TRBV15	TGTGCCACCAACGACGGGGCTGGAAACACCATATATTTT	CATNDGAGNTIYF
-	TRBJ2-7	13	-	TRBV9	TGTGCCAGCTCAGGGGGGCGCGGCGGCGAGCAGTACTTC	CASSGGRGGEQYF
few	TRBJ1-4	17	-	TRBV19	TGTGCCAGTAGTATGAACAGGTTTATCGCAACTAATGAAAAACTGTTTTTT	CASSMNRFIATNEKLFF
-	TRBJ2-1	16	TRBD1	TRBV5-6	TGTGCCAGCAGTTTTACAGGGGGCGGCTCCTACAATGAGCAGTTCTTC	CASSFTGGGSYNEQFF
-	TRBJ1-5	13	-	TRBV27	TGTGCCAGCGGGCCCCGACCTGATCAGCCCCAGCATTTT	CASGPRPDQPQHF
-	TRBJ2-7	15	TRBD2	TRBV4-2	TGTGCCAGCAGCTCCCTCCCGGGAGGTTCCTACGAGCAGTACTTC	CASSSLPGGSYEQYF
-	TRBJ2-1	14	-	TRBV19	TGTGCCAGTAGTAAAACAGGATTTTACAATGAGCAGTTCTTC	CASSKTGFYNEQFF
-	TRBJ1-6	14	-	TRBV9	TGTGCCAGCAGCGTGGCAGGGCCTAATTCACCCCTCCACTTT	CASSVAGPNSPLHF
-	TRBJ2-2	16	TRBD1	TRBV4-1	TGCGCCAGCAGCCAAGGCGGGCAGGGGGTCACCGGGGAGCTGTTTTTT	CASSQGGQGVTGELFF
-	TRBJ2-1	14	TRBD2	TRBV6-5	TGTGCCATCTCACCGGGACTAGGGATATATGAGCAGTTCTTC	CAISPGLGIYEQFF
-	TRBJ2-3	14	-	TRBV5-1	TGCGCCAGCAGCTTGGCCGAGGGTACGGATACGCAGTATTTT	CASSLAEGTDTQYF
-	TRBJ2-7	15	TRBD1	TRBV5-1	TGCGCCAGCAGCTTAAATCAACAGGGGGGCTACGAGCAGTACTTC	CASSLNQQGGYEQYF
-	TRBJ2-3	11	-	TRBV2	TGTGCCAGCCTCAGAACAGATACGCAGTATTTT	CASLRTDTQYF
-	TRBJ2-3	16	-	TRBV24-1	TGTGCCACCAGTGACCCGGGGGAGCGCAACACAGATACGCAGTATTTT	CATSDPGERNTDTQYF
-	TRBJ2-3	15	-	TRBV9	TGTGCCAGCAGCGTAGTTAGCGTTAGCACAGATACGCAGTATTTT	CASSVVSVSTDTQYF
few	TRBJ1-1	13	-	TRBV6-2/TRBV6-3	TGTGCCAGCAGTTACCGGGGGTACACTGAAGCTTTCTTT	CASSYRGYTEAFF
-	TRBJ1-4	13	-	TRBV29-1	TGCAGCGTGAGGGGGACTGGGAGGGGAAAACTGTTTTTT	CSVRGTGRGKLFF
once	TRBJ1-1	16	TRBD1	TRBV4-2	TGTGCCAGCAGCCACCCGGGACAGGGTCGTAACACTGAAGCTTTCTTT	CASSHPGQGRNTEAFF
-	TRBJ1-2	15	TRBD1	TRBV27	TGTGCCAGCAGTTTCCGGGACAGGGGGCGGTATGGCTACACCTTC	CASSFRDRGRYGYTF
-	TRBJ2-5	15	-	TRBV18	TGTGCCAGCTCACCACCGCTATCCGGGAGCGGGACCCAGTACTTC	CASSPPLSGSGTQYF
-	TRBJ1-5	15	-	TRBV4-2	TGTGCCAGCAGCCAAGATCGACAGAGCAATCAGCCCCAGCATTTT	CASSQDRQSNQPQHF
-	TRBJ1-1	16	TRBD1	TRBV19	TGTGCCAGTAGTATAGTTGGAGCAGGGGGCAACACTGAAGCTTTCTTT	CASSIVGAGGNTEAFF
-	TRBJ2-7	13	-	TRBV7-6	TGTGCCAGCAGCTTAGCGCTACTATACGAGCAGTACTTC	CASSLALLYEQYF
-	TRBJ2-5	15	TRBD1	TRBV30	TGTGCCTGGAGTCACCCGGGGACAGACCAAGAGACCCAGTACTTC	CAWSHPGTDQETQYF
-	TRBJ1-2	15	-	TRBV4-1	TGCGCCAGCAGCCAAGACAGGGATACTAACTATGGCTACACCTTC	CASSQDRDTNYGYTF
-	TRBJ1-2	14	-	TRBV4-3	TGCGCCAGCAGCCAAGATGCAGGAAACTATGGCTACACCTTC	CASSQDAGNYGYTF
once	TRBJ2-1	16	TRBD2	TRBV7-8	TGTGCCAGCAGCTTAGTTATGGGACTAGCCTACAATGAGCAGTTCTTC	CASSLVMGLAYNEQFF
-	TRBJ1-4	13	-	TRBV7-9	TGTGCCAGCAGCTTGAGGGATAATGAAAAACTGTTTTTT	CASSLRDNEKLFF
-	TRBJ1-5	12	TRBD1	TRBV29-1	TGCAGCGTTAGACAGGGAAATCAGCCCCAGCATTTT	CSVRQGNQPQHF
once	TRBJ1-5	13	-	TRBV24-1	TGTGCCACCAGTTCGTTGGAGGGACAGCCCCAGCATTTT	CATSSLEGQPQHF
-	TRBJ1-6	14	TRBD1	TRBV19	TGTGCCAGTATTGATGGACAGGGGGATTCACCCCTCCACTTT	CASIDGQGDSPLHF
few	TRBJ1-2	16	-	TRBV5-4	TGTGCCAGCAGCTTGGCCGTGGGGGGGAACCCGGAAGGCTACACCTTC	CASSLAVGGNPEGYTF
few	TRBJ1-3	14	-	TRBV2	TGTGCCAGCAGACCAGACACGTCTGGAAACACCATATATTTT	CASRPDTSGNTIYF
-	TRBJ1-1	12	-	TRBV19	TGTGCCAGTAGTATAGGAGGCAGTGAAGCTTTCTTT	CASSIGGSEAFF
-	TRBJ1-1	17	-	TRBV24-1	TGTGCCACCAGAGGAAGTCAGCGTCAGATTATCCGCCCTGAAGCTTTCTTT	CATRGSQRQIIRPEAFF
-	TRBJ1-5	14	TRBD1	TRBV6-5	TGTGCCAGCAGTCGGGACAGGGCAGATCAGCCCCAGCATTTT	CASSRDRADQPQHF
-	TRBJ1-3	14	-	TRBV10-3	TGTGCCATCAGTTTGGGCGTCTCTGGAAACACCATATATTTT	CAISLGVSGNTIYF
few	TRBJ2-7	11	-	TRBV6-5	TGTGCCAGCAGTTACTCGCGTGAGCAGTACTTC	CASSYSREQYF
-	TRBJ2-5	16	TRBD2	TRBV6-6	TGTGCCAGCAGCCAAGGACTAGCGGGGGGGCCCGAGACCCAGTACTTC	CASSQGLAGGPETQYF